A single T cell receptor beta chain is shown here with its context. This specimen comes from a study of blood T cell repertoires in COVID-19. Study-level information: Nucleic acid was either cDNA or gDNA, and it came from T cells, B-cell-depleted T cells, or PBMCs.

Source study methods: Using reference gene primer amplification, nucleated cell counts were estimated. Sequencing used immunoSEQ multiplex PCR; TCRdb keeps in-frame clones, though not all of them. The D gene and trimming were derived from the DNA, and the V and J assignments and clone size from that table. The sample yields 150,000 to 200,000 clones, 80% to 90% seen once. Trimming pared 3 bases from V and 11 bases from J, leaving 8 bases between. Germline CDR1 is SGDLS and CDR2 is YYNGEE. The CDR3 is 11 residues long. The specimen was peripheral blood. The sequence was collected from a man aged 60 to 69 with acute or convalescent COVID-19. The rearrangement joins TRBV9 to TRBJ2-2; TRBD1 is a possible D gene (5 bases). The CDR3 sequence: CASSDDSELFF. The CDR3 DNA reads TGTGCCAGCAGCGACGACAGCGAGCTGTTTTTT.